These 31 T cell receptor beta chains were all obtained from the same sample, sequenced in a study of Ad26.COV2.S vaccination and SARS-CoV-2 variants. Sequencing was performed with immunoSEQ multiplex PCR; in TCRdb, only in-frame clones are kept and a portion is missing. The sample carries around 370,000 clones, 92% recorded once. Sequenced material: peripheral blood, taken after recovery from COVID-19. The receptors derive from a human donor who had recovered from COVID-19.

DNA for the CDR3: TGTGCCAGCAGTTTAGTCTATGAGCAAGGTGCGGCCAACGTCCTGACTTTC. Translating gives CASSLVYEQGAANVLTF. The rearrangement uses TRBV27 and TRBJ2-6; D not resolved. The CDR3 spans 17 residues. Per the germline V gene, CDR1 is MNHEY and CDR2 is SMNVEV (reference sequence). V lost 2 bases, J lost 6 bases, and 17 bases lay in between.

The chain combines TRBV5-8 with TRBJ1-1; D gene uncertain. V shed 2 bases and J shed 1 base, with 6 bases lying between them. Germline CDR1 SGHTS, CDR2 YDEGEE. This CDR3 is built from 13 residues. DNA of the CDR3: TGTGCCAGCAGCTTTCTTAGGAACACTGAAGCTTTCTTT. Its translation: CASSFLRNTEAFF.

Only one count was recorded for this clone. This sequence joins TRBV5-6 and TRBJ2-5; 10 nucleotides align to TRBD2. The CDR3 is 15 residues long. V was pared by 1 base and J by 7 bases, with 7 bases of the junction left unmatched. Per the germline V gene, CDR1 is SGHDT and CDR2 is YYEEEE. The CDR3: CASSLLAGGLGTQYF. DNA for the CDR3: TGTGCCAGCAGCTTGTTAGCGGGGGGCTTGGGGACCCAGTACTTC.

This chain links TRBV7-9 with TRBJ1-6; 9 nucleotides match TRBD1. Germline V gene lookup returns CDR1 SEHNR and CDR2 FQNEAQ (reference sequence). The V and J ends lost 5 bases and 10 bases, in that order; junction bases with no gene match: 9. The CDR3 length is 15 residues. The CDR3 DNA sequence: TGTGCCAGCAGCCATGGGGACAGGGATGGGTCACCCCTCCACTTT. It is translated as CASSHGDRDGSPLHF.

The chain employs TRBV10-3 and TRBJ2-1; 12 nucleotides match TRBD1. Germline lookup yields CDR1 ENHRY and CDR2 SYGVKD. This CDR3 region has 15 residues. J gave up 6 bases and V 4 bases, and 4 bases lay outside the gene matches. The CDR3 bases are TGTGCCATCAGTGTTCCGGGACAGGGGGCCAATGAGCAGTTCTTC. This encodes CAISVPGQGANEQFF.

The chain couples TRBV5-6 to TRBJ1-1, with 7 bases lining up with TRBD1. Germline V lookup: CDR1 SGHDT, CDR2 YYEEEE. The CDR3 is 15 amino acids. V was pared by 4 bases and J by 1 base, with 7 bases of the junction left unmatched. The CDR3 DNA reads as TGTGCCAGCAGCCTGGGGGACAGTTGGAACACTGAAGCTTTCTTT. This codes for CASSLGDSWNTEAFF.

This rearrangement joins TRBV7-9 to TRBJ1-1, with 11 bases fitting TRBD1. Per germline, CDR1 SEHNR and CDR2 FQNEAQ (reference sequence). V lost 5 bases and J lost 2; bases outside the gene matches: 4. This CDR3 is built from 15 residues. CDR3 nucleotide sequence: TGTGCCAGCAGCCCTGGGACAGGGGGAAACACTGAAGCTTTCTTT. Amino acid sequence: CASSPGTGGNTEAFF.

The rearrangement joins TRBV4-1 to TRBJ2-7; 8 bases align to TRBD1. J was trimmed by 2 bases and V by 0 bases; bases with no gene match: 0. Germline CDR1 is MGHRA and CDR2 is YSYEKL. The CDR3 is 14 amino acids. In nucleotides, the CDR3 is TGCGCCAGCAGCCAAGAACAGGGGGCCTACGAGCAGTACTTC. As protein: CASSQEQGAYEQYF.

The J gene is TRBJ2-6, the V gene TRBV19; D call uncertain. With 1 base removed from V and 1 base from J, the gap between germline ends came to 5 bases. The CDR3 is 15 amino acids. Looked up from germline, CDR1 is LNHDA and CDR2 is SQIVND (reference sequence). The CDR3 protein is CASSIVISGANVLTF. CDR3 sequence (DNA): TGTGCCAGTAGTATAGTCATATCTGGGGCCAACGTCCTGACTTTC. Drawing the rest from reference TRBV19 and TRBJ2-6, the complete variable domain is DGGITQSPKYLFRKEGQNVTLSCEQNLNHDAMYWYRQDPGQGLRLIYYSQIVNDFQKGDIAEGYSVSREKKESFPLTVTSAQKNPTAFYLCASSIVISGANVLTFGAGSRLTVL.

CDR3 loop: CASSQGREYQETQYF. CDR3 sequence (DNA): TGTGCCAGCAGCCAAGGACGGGAGTACCAAGAGACCCAGTACTTC. This sequence joins TRBV3-1 (or the pseudogene TRBV3-2) and TRBJ2-5; D perhaps matches TRBD2 (6 bases). The CDR3 sequence is 15 residues long. Trimming stripped 1 base from V and 0 bases from J, with 9 bases between. CDR1 LGHDT and CDR2 YNNKEL come from the germline V gene (reference sequence).

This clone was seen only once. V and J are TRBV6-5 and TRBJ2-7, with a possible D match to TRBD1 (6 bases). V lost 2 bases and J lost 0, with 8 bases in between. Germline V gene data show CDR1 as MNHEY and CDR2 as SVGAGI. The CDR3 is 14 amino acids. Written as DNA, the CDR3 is TGTGCCAGCAGTTACGGGGACACCTCCTACGAGCAGTACTTC. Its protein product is CASSYGDTSYEQYF.

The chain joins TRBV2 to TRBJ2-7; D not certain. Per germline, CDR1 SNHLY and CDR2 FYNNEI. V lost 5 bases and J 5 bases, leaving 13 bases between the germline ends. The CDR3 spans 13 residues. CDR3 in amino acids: CASSPPSLNEQYF. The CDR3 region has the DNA TGTGCCAGCAGTCCCCCCTCGCTCAACGAGCAGTACTTC.

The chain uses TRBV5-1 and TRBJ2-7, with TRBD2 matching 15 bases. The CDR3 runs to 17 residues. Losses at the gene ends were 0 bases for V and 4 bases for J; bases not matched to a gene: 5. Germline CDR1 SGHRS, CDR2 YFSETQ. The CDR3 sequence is CASSLEGLAGGRYEQYF. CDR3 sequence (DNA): TGCGCCAGCAGCTTGGAGGGACTAGCGGGGGGAAGATACGAGCAGTACTTC.

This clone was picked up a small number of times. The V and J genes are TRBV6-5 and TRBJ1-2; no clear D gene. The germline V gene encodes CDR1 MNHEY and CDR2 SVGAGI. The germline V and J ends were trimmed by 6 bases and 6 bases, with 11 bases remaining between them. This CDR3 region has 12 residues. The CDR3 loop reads CASSRSLDGYTF. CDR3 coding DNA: TGTGCCAGCAGCCGCTCCCTGGATGGCTACACCTTC.

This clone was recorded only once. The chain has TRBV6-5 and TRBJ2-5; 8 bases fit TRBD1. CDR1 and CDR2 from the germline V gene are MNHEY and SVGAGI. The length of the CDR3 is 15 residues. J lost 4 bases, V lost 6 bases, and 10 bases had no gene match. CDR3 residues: CASRPGGSGIETQYF. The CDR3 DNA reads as TGTGCCAGCAGACCAGGGGGCAGTGGAATAGAGACCCAGTACTTC.

The CDR3 spells CASSEGRFIGTQYF. The CDR3 DNA reads as TGTGCCAGCAGTGAAGGGAGGTTTATTGGGACGCAGTATTTT. The gene calls are TRBV6-1 and TRBJ2-3, with D maybe TRBD2 (5 bases). V was clipped by 1 base and J by 9 bases, with 14 bases between them. This CDR3 region has 14 residues. The germline V gene encodes CDR1 MNHNS and CDR2 SASEGT.

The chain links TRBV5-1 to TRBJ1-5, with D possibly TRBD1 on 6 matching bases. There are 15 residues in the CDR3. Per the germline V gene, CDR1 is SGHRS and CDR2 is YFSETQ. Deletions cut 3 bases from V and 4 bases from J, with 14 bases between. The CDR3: CASSYLGGPNQPQHF. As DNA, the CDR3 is TGCGCCAGCAGCTATTTAGGGGGGCCAAATCAGCCCCAGCATTTT.

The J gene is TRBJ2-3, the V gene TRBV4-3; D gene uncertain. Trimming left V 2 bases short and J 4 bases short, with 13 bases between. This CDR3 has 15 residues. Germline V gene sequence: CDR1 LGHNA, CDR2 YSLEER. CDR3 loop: CASSQTGLNSDTQYF. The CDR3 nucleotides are TGCGCCAGCAGCCAAACCGGGTTGAACTCAGATACGCAGTATTTT.

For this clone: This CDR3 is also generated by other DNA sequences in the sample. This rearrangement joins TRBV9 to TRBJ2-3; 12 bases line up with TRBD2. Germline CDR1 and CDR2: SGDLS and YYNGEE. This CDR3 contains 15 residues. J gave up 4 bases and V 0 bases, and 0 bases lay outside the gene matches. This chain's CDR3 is CASSVASGGADTQYF. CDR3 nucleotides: TGTGCCAGCAGCGTAGCTAGCGGGGGGGCAGATACGCAGTATTTT.

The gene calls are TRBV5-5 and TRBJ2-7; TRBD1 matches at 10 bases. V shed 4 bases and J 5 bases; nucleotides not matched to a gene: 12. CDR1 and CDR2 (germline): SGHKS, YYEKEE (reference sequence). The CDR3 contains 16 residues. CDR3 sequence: CASSVGATGGTDEQYF. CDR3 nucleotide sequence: TGTGCCAGCAGCGTGGGGGCGACAGGGGGCACGGACGAGCAGTACTTC. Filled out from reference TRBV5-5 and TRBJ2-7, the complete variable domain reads DAGVTQSPTHLIKTRGQQVTLRCSPISGHKSVSWYQQVLGQGPQFIFQYYEKEERGRGNFPDRFSARQFPNYSSELNVNALLLGDSALYLCASSVGATGGTDEQYFGPGTRLTVT.

CDR3 sequence reads: CASSRTFTDTQYF. The CDR3 region has the DNA TGTGCCAGCAGCAGGACTTTTACAGATACGCAGTATTTT. J is TRBJ2-3 and V is TRBV6-5, with a tentative D call TRBD2 (5 bases). The CDR3 covers 13 residues. The germline V and J ends were trimmed by 6 bases and 3 bases, with 10 bases remaining between them. Germline V gene data show CDR1 as MNHEY and CDR2 as SVGAGI.

The CDR3, as DNA: TGTGCCAGCAGCTTGGGCACAGGCGGGGGGACCTACAATGAGCAGTTCTTC. It yields the protein CASSLGTGGGTYNEQFF. The V and J genes are TRBV5-8 and TRBJ2-1; 8 bases are shared with TRBD2. The V and J ends lost 0 bases and 2 bases, in that order; junction bases with no gene match: 7. The CDR3 is 17 amino acids. Germline loops: CDR1 SGHTS, CDR2 YDEGEE. The full variable domain, completed using reference TRBV5-8 and TRBJ2-1, is EAGVTQSPTHLIKTRGQQATLRCSPISGHTSVYWYQQALGLGLQFLLWYDEGEERNRGNFPPRFSGRQFPNYSSELNVNALELEDSALYLCASSLGTGGGTYNEQFFGPGTRLTVL.

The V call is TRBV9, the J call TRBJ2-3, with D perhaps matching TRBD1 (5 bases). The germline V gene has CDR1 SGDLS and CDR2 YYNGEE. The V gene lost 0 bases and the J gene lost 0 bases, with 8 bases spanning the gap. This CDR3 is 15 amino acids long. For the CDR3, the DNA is TGTGCCAGCAGCGTAGATCAGGGTAGCACAGATACGCAGTATTTT. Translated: CASSVDQGSTDTQYF.

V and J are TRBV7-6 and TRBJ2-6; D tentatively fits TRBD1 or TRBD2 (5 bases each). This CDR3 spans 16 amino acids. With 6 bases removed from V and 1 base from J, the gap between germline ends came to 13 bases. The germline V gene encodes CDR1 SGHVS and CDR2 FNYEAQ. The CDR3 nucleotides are TGTGCCAGCAGTCTTAGGGGACGTTCTGGGGCCAACGTCCTGACTTTC. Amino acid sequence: CASSLRGRSGANVLTF.

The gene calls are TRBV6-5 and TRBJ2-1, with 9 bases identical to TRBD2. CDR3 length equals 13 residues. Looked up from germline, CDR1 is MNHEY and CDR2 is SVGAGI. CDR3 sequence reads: CATGRGGYNEQFF. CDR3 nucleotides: TGTGCTACCGGGCGGGGGGGCTACAATGAGCAGTTCTTC.

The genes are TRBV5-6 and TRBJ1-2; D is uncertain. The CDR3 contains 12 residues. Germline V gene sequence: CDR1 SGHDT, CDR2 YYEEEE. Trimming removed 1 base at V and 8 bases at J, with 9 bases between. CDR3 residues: CASSLIGHGYTF. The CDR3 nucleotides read TGTGCCAGCAGCTTGATCGGGCACGGCTACACCTTC.

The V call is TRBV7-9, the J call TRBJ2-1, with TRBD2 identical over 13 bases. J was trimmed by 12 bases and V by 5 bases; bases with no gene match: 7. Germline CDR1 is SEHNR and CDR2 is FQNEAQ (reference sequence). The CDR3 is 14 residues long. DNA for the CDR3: TGTGCCAGCAGCCCCGGGACTAGCGGGGTGGGGCAGTTCTTC. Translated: CASSPGTSGVGQFF.

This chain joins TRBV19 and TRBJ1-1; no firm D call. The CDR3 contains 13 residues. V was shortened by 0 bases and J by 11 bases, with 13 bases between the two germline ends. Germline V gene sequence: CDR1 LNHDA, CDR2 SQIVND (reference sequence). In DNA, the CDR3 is TGTGCCAGTAGTATAGATCCGGCCGGGGTCGCTTTCTTT. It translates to CASSIDPAGVAFF. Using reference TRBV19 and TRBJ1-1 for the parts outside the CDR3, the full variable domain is DGGITQSPKYLFRKEGQNVTLSCEQNLNHDAMYWYRQDPGQGLRLIYYSQIVNDFQKGDIAEGYSVSREKKESFPLTVTSAQKNPTAFYLCASSIDPAGVAFFGQGTRLTVV.

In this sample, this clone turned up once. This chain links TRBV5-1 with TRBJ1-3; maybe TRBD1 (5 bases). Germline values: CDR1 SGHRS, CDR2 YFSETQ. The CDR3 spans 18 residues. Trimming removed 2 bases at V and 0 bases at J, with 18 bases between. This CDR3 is CASSFGHSSGDSGNTIYF. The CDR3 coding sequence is TGCGCCAGCAGCTTCGGTCACAGTTCGGGGGACTCTGGAAACACCATATATTTT. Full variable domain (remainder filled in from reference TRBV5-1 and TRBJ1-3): KAGVTQTPRYLIKTRGQQVTLSCSPISGHRSVSWYQQTPGQGLQFLFEYFSETQRNKGNFPGRFSGRQFSNSRSEMNVSTLELGDSALYLCASSFGHSSGDSGNTIYFGEGSWLTVV.

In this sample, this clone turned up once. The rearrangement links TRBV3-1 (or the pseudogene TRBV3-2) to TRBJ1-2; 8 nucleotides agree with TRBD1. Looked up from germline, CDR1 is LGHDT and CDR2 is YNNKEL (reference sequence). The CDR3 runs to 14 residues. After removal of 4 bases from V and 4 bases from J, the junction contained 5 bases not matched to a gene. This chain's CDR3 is CASSRGQGGYGYTF. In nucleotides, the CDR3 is TGTGCCAGCAGCCGAGGACAGGGTGGCTATGGCTACACCTTC.

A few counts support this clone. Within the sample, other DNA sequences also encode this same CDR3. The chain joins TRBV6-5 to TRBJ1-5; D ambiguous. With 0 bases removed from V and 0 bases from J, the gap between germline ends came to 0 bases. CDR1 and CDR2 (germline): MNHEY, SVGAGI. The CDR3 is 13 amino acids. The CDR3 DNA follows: TGTGCCAGCAGTTACTCTAGCAATCAGCCCCAGCATTTT. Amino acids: CASSYSSNQPQHF.